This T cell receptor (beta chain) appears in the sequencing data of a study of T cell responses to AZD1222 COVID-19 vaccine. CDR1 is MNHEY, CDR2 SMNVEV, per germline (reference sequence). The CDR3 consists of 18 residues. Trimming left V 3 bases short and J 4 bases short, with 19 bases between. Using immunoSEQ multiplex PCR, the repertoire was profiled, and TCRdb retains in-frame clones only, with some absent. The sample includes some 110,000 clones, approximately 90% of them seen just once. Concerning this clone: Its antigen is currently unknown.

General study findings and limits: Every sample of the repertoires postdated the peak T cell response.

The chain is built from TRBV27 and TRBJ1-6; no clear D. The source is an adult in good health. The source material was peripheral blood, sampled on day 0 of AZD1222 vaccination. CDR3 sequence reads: CASSFHGSGQNYNSPLHF. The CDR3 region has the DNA TGTGCCAGCAGTTTCCACGGCTCCGGGCAGAATTATAATTCACCCCTCCACTTT.